What follows are 25 T cell receptor beta chains derived from one specimen sequenced in a study of blood T cell repertoires in COVID-19. TCRdb keeps only in-frame clones here, not all; method: immunoSEQ multiplex PCR. This sample has roughly 150,000 clones; 60% to 80% occur once, and the top ten carry approximately 8.6%. Sequencing input: peripheral blood. Receptors were obtained from a man over 45 with active or convalescent COVID-19.

This clone was detected a few times. This sequence joins TRBV10-2 and TRBJ2-7; 8 bases are shared with TRBD2. After removal of 3 bases from V and 1 base from J, the junction contained 8 bases not matched to a gene. Per the germline V gene, CDR1 is WSHSY and CDR2 is SAAADI. The CDR3 has 16 residues. This chain's CDR3 is CASSEYRGGPSYEQYF. For the CDR3, the DNA is TGCGCCAGCAGTGAATATCGGGGGGGGCCTTCCTACGAGCAGTACTTC.

The gene calls are TRBV19 and TRBJ2-3; 7 positions match TRBD1. Germline trimming cut 4 bases from V and 6 bases from J; bases unmatched to any gene: 7. CDR3 length equals 14 residues. Germline values: CDR1 LNHDA, CDR2 SQIVND (reference sequence). The CDR3 loop reads CASSTQTGTDTQYF. In DNA, the CDR3 is TGTGCCAGTAGTACCCAGACAGGGACGGATACGCAGTATTTT.

This clone was counted between two and nine times. The rearrangement links TRBV27 to TRBJ2-1; D unclear. The V and J ends lost 2 bases and 8 bases respectively, with 7 bases between them. Germline values: CDR1 MNHEY, CDR2 SMNVEV (reference sequence). The CDR3 loop spans 12 amino acids. The CDR3 nucleotides are TGTGCCAGCAGTTTAAATGACTATGAGCAGTTCTTC. This sequence encodes CASSLNDYEQFF.

V is TRBV27 and J is TRBJ2-2, with D possibly TRBD1 on 5 matching bases. The germline V and J ends were trimmed by 6 bases and 2 bases, with 19 bases remaining between them. The CDR3 has 17 amino acids. Germline V gene sequence: CDR1 MNHEY, CDR2 SMNVEV (reference sequence). The CDR3 region has the DNA TGTGCCAGCAGCCCGACAGCCCCTGAATATAACACCGGGGAGCTGTTTTTT. It is translated as CASSPTAPEYNTGELFF.

CDR3 DNA sequence: TGTGCCAGCTCACCAGATGCGGGGAGAGGAACTGAAGCTTTCTTT. Translated, it gives CASSPDAGRGTEAFF. The V call is TRBV18, the J call TRBJ1-1, with unresolved D. The germline gives CDR1 KGHSH, CDR2 LQKENI. There are 15 residues in the CDR3. V was trimmed by 2 bases and J by 5 bases, leaving 15 bases between them.

The rearrangement links TRBV24-1 to TRBJ2-2; 9 nucleotides agree with TRBD2. This CDR3 has 17 amino acids. The V gene end was trimmed by 2 bases and the J gene end by 2 bases; junction bases not matched to a gene: 5. Germline CDR1 is KGHDR and CDR2 is SFDVKD. This chain's CDR3 is CATSDSQTSGNTGELFF. CDR3 DNA: TGTGCCACCAGTGATTCCCAGACTAGCGGAAACACCGGGGAGCTGTTTTTT.

This chain joins TRBV28 and TRBJ1-6; tentatively, D is TRBD1 (5 bases). The CDR3 spans 15 residues. Germline CDR1 reads MDHEN; CDR2 reads SYDVKM. V was pared by 5 bases and J by 6 bases, with 14 bases between. The CDR3 DNA follows: TGTGCCAGCAGTGAACGGGAGACAGTTAATTCACCCCTCCACTTT. Its protein product is CASSERETVNSPLHF.

The V call is TRBV4-1, the J call TRBJ1-2; D may be TRBD1 (5 bases). Trimming cost V 0 bases and J 0 bases, with 8 bases left between them. The CDR3 is made up of 15 amino acids. CDR1 is MGHRA, CDR2 YSYEKL, per germline. CDR3 DNA: TGCGCCAGCAGCCAAGACGACAGCACTAACTATGGCTACACCTTC. This codes for CASSQDDSTNYGYTF.

Concerning this clone: The germline gene is not matched at one end of the junction; a read error may be the cause. The chain joins TRBV7-7 to TRBJ2-1; 12 bases map to TRBD2. This CDR3 contains 15 residues. Germline V CDR1 and CDR2: SSHAT, FNYEAQ (reference sequence). For the CDR3, the DNA is TGTGCTAGCAGCTTGGGACTAGCGGGTAACAATGAGCAGTTCTTC. It codes for CASSLGLAGNNEQFF. The entire variable domain, with the rest obtained from reference TRBV7-7 and TRBJ2-1, is as follows: GAGVSQSPRYKVTKRGQDVTLRCDPISSHATLYWYQQALGQGPEFLTYFNYEAQPDKSGLPSDRFSAERPEGSISTLTIQRTEQRDSAMYRCASSLGLAGNNEQFFGPGTRLTVL.

The chain is built from TRBV11-1 and TRBJ2-5, with TRBD1 matching over 7 bases. Germline assignment: CDR1 SGHAT and CDR2 FQDESV (reference sequence). CDR3 length: 16 amino acids. Losses at the gene ends were 5 bases for V and 2 bases for J; bases not matched to a gene: 11. CDR3 in DNA: TGTGCCAGCAGCCCCCGAGAGGGGGCCACACAAGAGACCCAGTACTTC. This codes for CASSPREGATQETQYF.

The table lists this clone with a few counts. The V gene is TRBV14, the J gene TRBJ2-4; D is unclear. From germline, CDR1 is SGHDN and CDR2 FVKESK. There are 15 residues in the CDR3. Trimming cost V 1 base and J 5 bases, with 12 bases left between them. DNA for the CDR3: TGTGCCAGCAGCCAAGGTTTGGGCTACCAAAACATTCAGTACTTC. Its protein is CASSQGLGYQNIQYF.

The chain carries TRBV6-2 or TRBV6-3 and TRBJ2-7; D is unclear. V lost 0 bases and J 7 bases, leaving 10 bases between the germline ends. The CDR3 has 13 residues. From germline, CDR1 is MNHEY and CDR2 SVGEGT. CDR3 sequence (DNA): TGTGCCAGCAGTTACTCTCCCAACCGGGAGCAGTACTTC. Translation gives CASSYSPNREQYF.

V and J are TRBV15 and TRBJ2-3; the match to TRBD1 covers 7 bases. V trimming: 2 bases; J trimming: 5 bases; junction bases outside the gene matches: 7. Germline V gives CDR1 LNHNV, CDR2 YYDKDF (reference sequence). CDR3 length: 15 amino acids. DNA of the CDR3: TGTGCCACCAGCAGAAGACAGGGAGTGGTAGATACGCAGTATTTT. Translating it yields CATSRRQGVVDTQYF.

V and J are TRBV28 and TRBJ1-1, with 10 bases lining up with TRBD1. Unmatched junction bases numbered 14, after V lost 6 bases and J lost 4 bases. The V gene's germline CDR1 is MDHEN and CDR2 SYDVKM. The CDR3 length is 17 residues. The CDR3 is CASRLRTGGISGTEAFF. CDR3 nucleotides: TGTGCCAGCAGGTTAAGGACAGGGGGTATCTCGGGCACTGAAGCTTTCTTT.

This chain links TRBV6-1 with TRBJ2-2, with 7 bases lining up with TRBD2. The J segment lost 0 bases and the V segment lost 3 bases, leaving 1 base of the junction unmatched. Germline assignment: CDR1 MNHNS and CDR2 SASEGT. There are 15 residues in the CDR3. The CDR3 nucleotides are TGTGCCAGCAGTGATGGGAGGGCGAACACCGGGGAGCTGTTTTTT. Translation gives CASSDGRANTGELFF.

This CDR3 reads CASSPPNKQETQYF. The CDR3 DNA follows: TGTGCCAGCTCACCACCGAACAAGCAAGAGACCCAGTACTTC. The chain is built from TRBV18 and TRBJ2-5; no definite D call. V was shortened by 0 bases and J by 2 bases, with 7 bases between the two germline ends. The CDR3 has 14 residues. The germline CDR1 and CDR2 sequences are KGHSH and LQKENI.

The J gene is TRBJ2-7, the V gene TRBV6-1; 8 positions match TRBD2. Germline lookup yields CDR1 MNHNS and CDR2 SASEGT. Trimming removed 1 base from V and 5 bases from J; junction bases left unmatched: 19. The CDR3 has 19 amino acids. CDR3 loop: CASSEDLWSGSAPNNEQYF. The CDR3 DNA reads TGTGCCAGCAGTGAAGATTTATGGAGCGGGAGCGCCCCCAACAACGAGCAGTACTTC.

The chain carries TRBV14 and TRBJ2-5; D perhaps matches TRBD1 (7 bases). The CDR3 is 15 amino acids. V was pared by 8 bases and J by 1 base, with 17 bases between. CDR1 is SGHDN and CDR2 is FVKESK in the germline V gene. CDR3 protein: CASGTVGQTQETQYF. CDR3 DNA: TGTGCCAGCGGGACTGTGGGACAGACCCAAGAGACCCAGTACTTC.

Notes on this clone: Other nucleotide sequences from this sample produce the same CDR3. The gene calls are TRBV6-1 and TRBJ2-1; a weak D match, TRBD2 (5 bases). Trimming left V 3 bases short and J 7 bases short, with 7 bases between. Germline V lookup: CDR1 MNHNS, CDR2 SASEGT. The CDR3 is 12 amino acids. Here the CDR3 reads CASSDRENEQFF. The CDR3 nucleotides are TGTGCCAGCAGTGATCGGGAAAATGAGCAGTTCTTC.

V and J are TRBV11-2 and TRBJ2-1; possible D gene TRBD2, 5 bases. The V end was cut by 2 bases, the J end by 2 bases, with 13 bases between. This CDR3 comprises 16 residues. Germline V gene data show CDR1 as SGHAT and CDR2 as FQNNGV. In DNA form, the CDR3 reads TGTGCCAGCAGCTTAAAGGTGGGAGTAGCCTACAATGAGCAGTTCTTC. Protein product: CASSLKVGVAYNEQFF.

The chain carries TRBV6-5 and TRBJ2-7, with 7 bases aligning to TRBD1. The germline V gene has CDR1 MNHEY and CDR2 SVGAGI. With 0 bases clipped from V and 8 bases from J, the junction kept 1 base outside the gene matches. The CDR3 extends over 12 amino acids. The CDR3 loop is CASSYSTGQQYF. CDR3 DNA sequence: TGTGCCAGCAGTTACTCGACAGGGCAGCAGTACTTC.

This clone has a handful of counts. The V and J genes are TRBV27 and TRBJ2-1; 9 positions agree with TRBD1. Trimming cost V 1 base and J 2 bases; bases outside gene matches: 9. The CDR3 has 18 amino acids. Per the germline V gene, CDR1 is MNHEY and CDR2 is SMNVEV (reference sequence). CDR3 sequence reads: CASSLFAGTGRTYNEQFF. In DNA, the CDR3 is TGTGCCAGCAGTTTATTTGCCGGGACAGGGAGAACCTACAATGAGCAGTTCTTC.

V is TRBV2 and J is TRBJ2-1, with 8 bases identical to TRBD2. This CDR3 is built from 13 residues. Trimming cost V 7 bases and J 9 bases; bases outside gene matches: 8. CDR1 is SNHLY and CDR2 is FYNNEI in the germline V gene. The CDR3 bases are TGTGCCAGCAAGGGACTAGTGATTGGTGAGCAGTTCTTC. Translating gives CASKGLVIGEQFF.

The V gene is TRBV5-6, the J gene TRBJ2-7; TRBD2 agrees at 9 bases. The CDR3 is made up of 15 amino acids. Germline loops: CDR1 SGHDT, CDR2 YYEEEE. With 1 base clipped from V and 4 bases from J, the junction kept 6 bases outside the gene matches. DNA of the CDR3: TGTGCCAGCAGCTTGATCCTAGCGGGAATATACGAGCAGTACTTC. It yields the protein CASSLILAGIYEQYF. The variable domain in full, with the rest retrieved from reference TRBV5-6 and TRBJ2-7, is DAGVTQSPTHLIKTRGQQVTLRCSPKSGHDTVSWYQQALGQGPQFIFQYYEEEERQRGNFPDRFSGHQFPNYSSELNVNALLLGDSALYLCASSLILAGIYEQYFGPGTRLTVT.

The chain has TRBV11-3 and TRBJ1-4; tentative D call: TRBD1 (5 bases). V lost 0 bases to trimming and J lost 7 bases, with 12 bases between them. Germline V gene data show CDR1 as SGHNT and CDR2 as YENEEA. This CDR3 is built from 15 residues. CDR3 sequence (DNA): TGTGCCAGCAGCTTAGAGGCCCGGGGGAGTGAAAAACTGTTTTTT. Translated, it gives CASSLEARGSEKLFF.